Reported below is one T cell receptor beta chain. Its specificity is not known. This entry is derived from a study of T-cell memory formation after mild COVID-19. Broader study findings: CD4+ clones that contracted lay mainly in CM and EM; CD8+ ones lay in EMRA. In second-wave clones peaking day 37, SARS-CoV-2 specificity remained unconfirmed. Pre-infection memory showed some responding clones, and this suggested that cross-reactive memory joined.

The CDR3 consists of 17 residues. V was cut by 6 bases and J by 3 bases, with 21 bases left in between. Germline CDR1 and CDR2: MNHEY and SVGEGT. Each CDR3 protein gets one entry after TCRdb re-called the 5' RACE reads with MiXCR. Of about 58,000 distinct CDR3 sequences detected, around a quarter appear once; the ten largest clones hold roughly 47%. The chain uses TRBV6-2 or TRBV6-3 and TRBJ2-1; a possible D gene is TRBD1 (5 bases). The clonotype originates from a man aged 18 to 35 who had mild COVID-19 (a few samples of this study predate the infection). Cell type and time point are not known. The specimen sequenced was PBMCs or a T cell subset sorted from them (not recorded which). CDR3 region: CASSILSVQAYYNEQFF. As DNA, the CDR3 is TGTGCCAGCAGCATACTCAGCGTACAGGCCTACTACAATGAGCAGTTCTTC.